This TCR beta chain originates from a study of read filtering for tumor transcriptome and immune sequencing (dated by TCRdb to about 2020). General notes on the study: Of the patients in the cohort, 16 to 20 were male and 14 were female, and their mean age was roughly 68 years, with a range of roughly 40 to 80. By revised international staging, 8 or 9 patients were R-ISS I, around 15 were R-ISS II and 6 or 7 were R-ISS III. One main goal was a read-filtering strategy for immune repertoire data, in particular deciding whether clonotypes backed by only one read should be removed. Per sample, about 3.5 to 11 million TCR-region mapped reads were obtained with IR-seq, compared with only roughly 85 to 1,300 with RNA-seq. After DNase treatment, whole-transcriptome libraries were prepared using the TruSeq RNA Access Library Prep Kit. The study compared TCR repertoires from targeted immune repertoire sequencing and bulk whole-transcriptome sequencing run on the same bone marrow samples.

Ten or more counts support this clonotype. The antigen this receptor binds is unknown. No quality values exist for individual bases; no much larger clone is one base distant. Bone marrow was sampled from every patient at the time of active disease. Ficoll-Hypaque density gradient centrifugation was used to isolate bone marrow mononuclear cells. CD138-negative cells were obtained by negative selection after labeling with CD138 magnetic microbeads on a MACS separator, removing myeloma plasma cells. Flow cytometry on an Attune NxT with CD138 antibodies was used to check the purity of the isolated cells. Total RNA was extracted using TRIzol reagent and was quantified on a NanoDrop spectrophotometer. Paired RNA-seq and IR-seq were performed on the CD138-negative bone marrow sample of each patient. Here is what the overall study found, with its caveats: In IR-seq, around 85% of clonotypes but 3% to 4.5% of total reads were represented by single-read clonotypes, whereas in RNA-seq, 60% to 75% of clonotypes and approximately 44% of reads were represented by single-read clonotypes. Compared with RNA-seq, IR-seq captured clonotypes at much greater depth and more reliably, and a smaller IR-seq throughput was enough to identify most of the shared clonotypes. Removing single-read clonotypes increased the correlation between IR-seq and RNA-seq shared clonotype proportions. The sorted CD138-negative fraction was composed of a mixed bone marrow immune population rather than of purified T cells.

TCR libraries were constructed from 300 to 400 ng RNA using the Immunoverse kit, and molecular barcoded adaptors covering alpha/delta and beta/gamma chains were employed. TCR library preparation used the same RNA that went into transcriptome sequencing. TCR libraries were sequenced on an Illumina HiSeq 4000 with 2 x 150 cycles. The authors' pipeline ran thus. TCR reads were aligned to human V, D, J and C references and assembled into CDR3 clonotypes with MiXCR, including quality filtering and error correction. The tcR package in R was used to analyze clonotype counts and gene usage diversity. Raw mapping reads were checked after the RNA-seq reads had been mapped by STAR aligner version 2.5.3a onto the human GRCh37 genome. IR-seq fastq files were randomly downsampled with Seqtk 1.3 to test the effect of sequencing depth on detected clonotypes. TCRdb cleaned the public reads at Q25 with fastp, built clones with MiXCR and kept in-frame beta chains. Merged by CDR3 protein, the rows form single entries marked with the most common genes and DNA. These V and J calls rely on TCRdb rather than the paper's analysis. This sample is represented by about 61,000 distinct CDR3 sequences; roughly 19% of them were singletons. In total, the top ten clones hold roughly 13% of the sample.

CDR1 and CDR2, per the germline V gene (reference sequence), are LGHDT and YNNKEL. Clipping removes 4 bases from V and 2 bases from J, with 3 as the unmatched junction base count. The CDR3 runs 15 amino acids, cysteine and phenylalanine included. Only the CDR3 portion is preserved as DNA: 45 bases, with reading frame beginning at the first base. Sequenced sample: a population of CD138-negative cells sorted from bone marrow. The sample's cell subset or site label, decoded: bone marrow mononuclear cells depleted of CD138+ plasma/myeloma cells by negative magnetic selection. This clonotype originated in a donor older than 35 with multiple myeloma. The rearranged chain carries TRBV3-1 and TRBJ2-3; 10 middle bases align to TRBD2. The bases are TGTGCCAGCAGCCGTAGCGGGGGGACCACAGATACGCAGTATTTT. Its protein is CASSRSGGTTDTQYF.